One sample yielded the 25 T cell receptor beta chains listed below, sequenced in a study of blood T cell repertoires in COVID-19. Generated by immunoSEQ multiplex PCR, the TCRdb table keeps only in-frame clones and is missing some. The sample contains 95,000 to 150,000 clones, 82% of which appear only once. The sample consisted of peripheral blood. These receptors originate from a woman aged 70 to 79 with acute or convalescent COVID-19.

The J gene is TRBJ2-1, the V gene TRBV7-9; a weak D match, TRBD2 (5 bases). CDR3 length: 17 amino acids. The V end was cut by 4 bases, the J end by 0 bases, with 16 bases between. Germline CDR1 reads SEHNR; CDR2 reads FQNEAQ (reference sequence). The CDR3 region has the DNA TGTGCCAGCAGCTACCCGAAGAGCGGAGACTCCTACAATGAGCAGTTCTTC. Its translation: CASSYPKSGDSYNEQFF.

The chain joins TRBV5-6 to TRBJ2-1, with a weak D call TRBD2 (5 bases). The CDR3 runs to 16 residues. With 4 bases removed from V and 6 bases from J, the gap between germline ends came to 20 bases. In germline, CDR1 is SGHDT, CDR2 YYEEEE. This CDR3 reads CASSDGGRSWVNEQFF. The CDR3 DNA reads TGTGCCAGCAGCGACGGCGGGCGGTCGTGGGTCAATGAGCAGTTCTTC.

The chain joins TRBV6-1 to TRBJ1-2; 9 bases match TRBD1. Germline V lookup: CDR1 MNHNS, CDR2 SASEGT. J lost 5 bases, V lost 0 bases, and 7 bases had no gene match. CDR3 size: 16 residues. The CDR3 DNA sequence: TGTGCCAGCAGTGAAGCGCTGGGGACAGGGCGGTATGGCTACACCTTC. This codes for CASSEALGTGRYGYTF.

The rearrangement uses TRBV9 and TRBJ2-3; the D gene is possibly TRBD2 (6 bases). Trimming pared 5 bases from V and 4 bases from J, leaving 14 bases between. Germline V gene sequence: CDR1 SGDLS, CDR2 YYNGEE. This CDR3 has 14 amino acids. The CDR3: CASSETSNPDTQYF. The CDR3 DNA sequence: TGTGCCAGCAGTGAGACTAGTAACCCAGATACGCAGTATTTT. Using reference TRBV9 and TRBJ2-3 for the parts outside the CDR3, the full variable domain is DSGVTQTPKHLITATGQRVTLRCSPRSGDLSVYWYQQSLDQGLQFLIQYYNGEERAKGNILERFSAQQFPDLHSELNLSSLELGDSALYFCASSETSNPDTQYFGPGTRLTVL.

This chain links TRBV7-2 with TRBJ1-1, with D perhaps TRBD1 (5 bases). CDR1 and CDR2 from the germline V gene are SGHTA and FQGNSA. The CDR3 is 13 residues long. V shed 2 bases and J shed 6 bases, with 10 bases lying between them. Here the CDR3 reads CASSLWAGPEAFF. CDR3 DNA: TGTGCCAGCAGCTTATGGGCAGGGCCTGAAGCTTTCTTT.

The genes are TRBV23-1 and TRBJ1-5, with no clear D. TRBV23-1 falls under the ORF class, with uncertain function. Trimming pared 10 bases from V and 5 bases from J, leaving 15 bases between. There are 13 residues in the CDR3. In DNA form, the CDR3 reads TGCGCCACGGAGGGTCAAGGCGATCAGCCCCAGCATTTT. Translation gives CATEGQGDQPQHF.

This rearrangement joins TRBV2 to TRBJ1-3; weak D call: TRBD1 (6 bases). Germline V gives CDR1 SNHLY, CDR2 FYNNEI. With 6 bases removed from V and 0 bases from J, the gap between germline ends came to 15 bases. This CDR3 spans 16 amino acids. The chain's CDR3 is CASRYPGHGSGNTIYF. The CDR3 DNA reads TGTGCCAGCAGATACCCGGGACATGGCTCTGGAAACACCATATATTTT.

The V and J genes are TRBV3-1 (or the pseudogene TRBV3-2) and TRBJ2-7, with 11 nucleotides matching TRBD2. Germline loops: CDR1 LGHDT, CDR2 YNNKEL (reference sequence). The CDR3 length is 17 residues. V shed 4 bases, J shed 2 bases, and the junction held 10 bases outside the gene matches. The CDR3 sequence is CASSPSRLAGRTYEQYF. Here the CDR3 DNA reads TGTGCCAGCAGCCCTAGCAGACTAGCGGGGCGGACCTACGAGCAGTACTTC.

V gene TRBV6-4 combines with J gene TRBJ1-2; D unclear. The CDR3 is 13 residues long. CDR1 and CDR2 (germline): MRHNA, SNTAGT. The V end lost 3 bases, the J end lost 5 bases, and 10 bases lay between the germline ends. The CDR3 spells CASSEFYGYGYTF. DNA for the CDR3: TGTGCCAGCAGTGAATTTTACGGTTATGGCTACACCTTC.

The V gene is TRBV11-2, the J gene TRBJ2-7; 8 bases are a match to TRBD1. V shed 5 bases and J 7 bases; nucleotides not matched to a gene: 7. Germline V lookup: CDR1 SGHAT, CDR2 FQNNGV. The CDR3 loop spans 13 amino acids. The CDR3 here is CASSLQGVGEQYV. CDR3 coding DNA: TGTGCCAGCAGCCTACAGGGGGTTGGAGAGCAGTACGTC.

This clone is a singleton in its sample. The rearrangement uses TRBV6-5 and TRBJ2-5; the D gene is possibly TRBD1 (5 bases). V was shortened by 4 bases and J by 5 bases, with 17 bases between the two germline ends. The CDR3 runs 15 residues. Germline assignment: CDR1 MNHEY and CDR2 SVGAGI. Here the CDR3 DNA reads TGTGCCAGCAGTTCCCAGATAGGGGCATGGGAGACCCAGTACTTC. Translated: CASSSQIGAWETQYF.

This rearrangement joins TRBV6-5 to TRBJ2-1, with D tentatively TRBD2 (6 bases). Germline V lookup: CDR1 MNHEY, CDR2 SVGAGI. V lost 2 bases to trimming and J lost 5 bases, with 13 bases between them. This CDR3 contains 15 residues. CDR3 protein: CASSYGAGTNNEQFF. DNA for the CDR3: TGTGCCAGCAGTTACGGGGCGGGGACCAACAATGAGCAGTTCTTC.

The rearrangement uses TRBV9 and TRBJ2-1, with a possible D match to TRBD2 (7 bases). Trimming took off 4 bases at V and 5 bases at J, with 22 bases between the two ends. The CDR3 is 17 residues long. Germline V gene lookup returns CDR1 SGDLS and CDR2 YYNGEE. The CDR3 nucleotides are TGTGCCAGCAGCTCCCACCCTCGGGGGGACAATGACAATGAGCAGTTCTTC. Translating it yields CASSSHPRGDNDNEQFF. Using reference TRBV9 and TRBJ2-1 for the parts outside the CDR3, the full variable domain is DSGVTQTPKHLITATGQRVTLRCSPRSGDLSVYWYQQSLDQGLQFLIQYYNGEERAKGNILERFSAQQFPDLHSELNLSSLELGDSALYFCASSSHPRGDNDNEQFFGPGTRLTVL.

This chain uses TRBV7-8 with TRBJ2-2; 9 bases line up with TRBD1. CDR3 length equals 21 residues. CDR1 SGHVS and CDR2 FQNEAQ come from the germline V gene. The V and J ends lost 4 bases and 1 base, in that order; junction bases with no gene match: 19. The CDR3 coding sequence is TGTGCCAGCAGCTCTTATACTAACAGGGGGCGGGTGGGCCTGAACACCGGGGAGCTGTTTTTT. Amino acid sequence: CASSSYTNRGRVGLNTGELFF.

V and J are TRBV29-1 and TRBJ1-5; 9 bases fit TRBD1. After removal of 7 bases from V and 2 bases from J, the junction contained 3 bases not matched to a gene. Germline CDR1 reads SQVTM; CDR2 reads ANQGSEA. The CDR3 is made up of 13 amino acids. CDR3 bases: TGCAGCGCCACAGGGGGCCGCAATCAGCCCCAGCATTTT. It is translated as CSATGGRNQPQHF.

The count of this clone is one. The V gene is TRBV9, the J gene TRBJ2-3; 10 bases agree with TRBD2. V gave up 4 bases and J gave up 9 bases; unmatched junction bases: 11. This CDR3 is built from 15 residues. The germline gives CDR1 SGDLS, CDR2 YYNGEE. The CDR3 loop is CASSSIAGGPETQYF. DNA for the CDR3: TGTGCCAGCAGCTCAATAGCGGGGGGCCCTGAGACGCAGTATTTT.

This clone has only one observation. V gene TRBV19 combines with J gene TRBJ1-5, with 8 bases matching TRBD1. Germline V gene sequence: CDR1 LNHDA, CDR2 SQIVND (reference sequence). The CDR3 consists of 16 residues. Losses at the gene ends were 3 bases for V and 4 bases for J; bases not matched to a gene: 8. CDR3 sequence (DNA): TGTGCCAGTAGTATTCTCGGAACAGGGGGTAATCAGCCCCAGCATTTT. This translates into CASSILGTGGNQPQHF. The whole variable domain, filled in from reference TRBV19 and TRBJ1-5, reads DGGITQSPKYLFRKEGQNVTLSCEQNLNHDAMYWYRQDPGQGLRLIYYSQIVNDFQKGDIAEGYSVSREKKESFPLTVTSAQKNPTAFYLCASSILGTGGNQPQHFGDGTRLSIL.

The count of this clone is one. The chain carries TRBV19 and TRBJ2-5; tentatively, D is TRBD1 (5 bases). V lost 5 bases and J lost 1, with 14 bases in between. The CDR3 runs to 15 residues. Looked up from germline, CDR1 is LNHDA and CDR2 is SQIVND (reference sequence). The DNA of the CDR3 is TGTGCCAGTAGTCCCCAGGGAAGGCTCCAAGAGACCCAGTACTTC. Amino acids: CASSPQGRLQETQYF.

The DNA of the CDR3 is TGTGCCAGCAGTTACTCCGGGCAGGGAAGATCACCCCTCCACTTT. Protein sequence: CASSYSGQGRSPLHF. The chain couples TRBV6-6 to TRBJ1-6; a weak D match, TRBD1 (5 bases). V was shortened by 0 bases and J by 10 bases, with 13 bases between the two germline ends. Germline V gives CDR1 MNHNY, CDR2 SVGAGI (reference sequence). The CDR3 extends over 15 amino acids.

Here the CDR3 DNA reads TGTGCCAGCAGCTTCGGACTAGAAGAGACCCAGTACTTC. Amino acids: CASSFGLEETQYF. The J gene is TRBJ2-5, the V gene TRBV7-2, with 7 bases matching TRBD2. V shed 3 bases and J 3 bases; nucleotides not matched to a gene: 1. The CDR3 has 13 residues. Germline CDR1 SGHTA, CDR2 FQGNSA.

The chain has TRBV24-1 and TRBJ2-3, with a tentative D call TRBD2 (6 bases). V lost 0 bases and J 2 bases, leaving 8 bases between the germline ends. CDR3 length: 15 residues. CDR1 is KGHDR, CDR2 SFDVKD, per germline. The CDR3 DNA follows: TGTGCCACCAGTGATTTGCAGGGACTCACAGATACGCAGTATTTT. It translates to CATSDLQGLTDTQYF.

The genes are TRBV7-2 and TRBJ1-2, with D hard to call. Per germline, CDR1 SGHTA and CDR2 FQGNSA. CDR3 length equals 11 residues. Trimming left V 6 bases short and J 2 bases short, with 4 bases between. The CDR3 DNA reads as TGTGCCAGCAGGCAGAACTATGGCTACACCTTC. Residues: CASRQNYGYTF.

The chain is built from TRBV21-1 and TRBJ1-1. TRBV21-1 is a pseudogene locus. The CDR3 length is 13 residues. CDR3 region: CASSKGEETEAFF. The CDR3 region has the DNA TGTGCCAGCAGCAAAGGGGAGGAAACTGAAGCTTTCTTT.

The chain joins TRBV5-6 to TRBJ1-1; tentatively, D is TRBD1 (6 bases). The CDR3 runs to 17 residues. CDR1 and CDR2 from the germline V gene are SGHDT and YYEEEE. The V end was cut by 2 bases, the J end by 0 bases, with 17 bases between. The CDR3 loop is CASSFGTGLRMNTEAFF. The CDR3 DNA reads TGTGCCAGCAGCTTTGGAACAGGGTTGAGGATGAACACTGAAGCTTTCTTT.

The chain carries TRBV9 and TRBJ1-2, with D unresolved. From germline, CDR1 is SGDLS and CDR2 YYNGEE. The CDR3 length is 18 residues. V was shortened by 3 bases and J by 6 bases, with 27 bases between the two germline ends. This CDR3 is CASSATDETRSLEDGYTF. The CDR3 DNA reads TGTGCCAGCAGCGCAACTGATGAGACGCGGTCCCTAGAGGATGGCTACACCTTC.